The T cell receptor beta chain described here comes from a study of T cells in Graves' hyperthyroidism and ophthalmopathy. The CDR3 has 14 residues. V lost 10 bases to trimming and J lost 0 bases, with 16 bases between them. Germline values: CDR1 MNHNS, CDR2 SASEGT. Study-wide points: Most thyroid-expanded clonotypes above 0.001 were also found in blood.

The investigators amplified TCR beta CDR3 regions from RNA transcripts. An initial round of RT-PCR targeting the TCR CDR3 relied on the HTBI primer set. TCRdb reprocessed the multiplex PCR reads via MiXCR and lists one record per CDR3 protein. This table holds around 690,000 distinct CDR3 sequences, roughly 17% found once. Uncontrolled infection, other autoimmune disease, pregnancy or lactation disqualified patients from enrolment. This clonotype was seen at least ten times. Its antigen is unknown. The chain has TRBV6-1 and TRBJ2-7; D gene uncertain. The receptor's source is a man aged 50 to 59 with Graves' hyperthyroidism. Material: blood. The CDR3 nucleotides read TGTGCCACCCGATTCGGTGGGTCCTCCTACGAGCAGTACTTC. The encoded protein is CATRFGGSSYEQYF.